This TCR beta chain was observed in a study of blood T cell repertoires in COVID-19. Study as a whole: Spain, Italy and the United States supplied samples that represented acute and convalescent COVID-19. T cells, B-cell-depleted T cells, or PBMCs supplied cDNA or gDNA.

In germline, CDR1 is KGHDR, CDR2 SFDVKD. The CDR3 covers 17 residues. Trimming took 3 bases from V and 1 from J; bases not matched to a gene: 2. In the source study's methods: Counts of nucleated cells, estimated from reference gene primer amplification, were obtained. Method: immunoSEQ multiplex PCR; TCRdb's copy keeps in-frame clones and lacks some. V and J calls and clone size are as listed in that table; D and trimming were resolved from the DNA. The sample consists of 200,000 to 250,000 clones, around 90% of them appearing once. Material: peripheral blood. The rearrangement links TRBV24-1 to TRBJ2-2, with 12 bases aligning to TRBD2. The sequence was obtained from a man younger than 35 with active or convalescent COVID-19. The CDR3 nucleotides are TGTGCCACCAGTGATGGACTAGCGGGGTTGAACACCGGGGAGCTGTTTTTT. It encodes CATSDGLAGLNTGELFF.